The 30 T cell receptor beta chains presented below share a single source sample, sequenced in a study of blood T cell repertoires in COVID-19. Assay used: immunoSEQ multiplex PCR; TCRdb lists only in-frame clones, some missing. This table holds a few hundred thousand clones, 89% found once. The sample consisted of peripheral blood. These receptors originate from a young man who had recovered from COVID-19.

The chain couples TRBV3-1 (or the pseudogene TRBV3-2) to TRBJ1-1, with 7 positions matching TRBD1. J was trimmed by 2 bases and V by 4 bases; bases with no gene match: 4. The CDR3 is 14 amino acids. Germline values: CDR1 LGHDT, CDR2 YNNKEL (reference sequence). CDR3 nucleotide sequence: TGTGCCAGCAGCCTCAACAGGGGAAACACTGAAGCTTTCTTT. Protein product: CASSLNRGNTEAFF.

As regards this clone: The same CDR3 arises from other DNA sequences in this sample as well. The CDR3 region is CATSEGQGTDTQYF. In DNA, the CDR3 is TGTGCCACCAGTGAAGGACAGGGCACAGATACGCAGTATTTT. The genes are TRBV24-1 and TRBJ2-3; 7 bases align to TRBD1. With V trimmed by 4 bases and J by 1 base, 1 base remained unmatched. Germline CDR1 and CDR2: KGHDR and SFDVKD. The CDR3 totals 14 residues.

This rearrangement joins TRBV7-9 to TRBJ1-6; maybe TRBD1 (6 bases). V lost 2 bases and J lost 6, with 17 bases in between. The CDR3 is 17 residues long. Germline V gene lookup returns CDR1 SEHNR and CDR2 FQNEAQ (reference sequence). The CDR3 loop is CASSLIRDRTGNSPLHF. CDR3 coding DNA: TGTGCCAGCAGCTTAATCAGAGACAGGACGGGTAATTCACCCCTCCACTTT.

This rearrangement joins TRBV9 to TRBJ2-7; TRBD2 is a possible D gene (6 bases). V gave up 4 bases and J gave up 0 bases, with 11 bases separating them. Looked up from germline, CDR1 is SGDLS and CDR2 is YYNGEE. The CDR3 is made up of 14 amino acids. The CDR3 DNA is TGTGCCAGCAGCTTGGGACTGTTCTCCTACGAGCAGTACTTC. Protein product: CASSLGLFSYEQYF.

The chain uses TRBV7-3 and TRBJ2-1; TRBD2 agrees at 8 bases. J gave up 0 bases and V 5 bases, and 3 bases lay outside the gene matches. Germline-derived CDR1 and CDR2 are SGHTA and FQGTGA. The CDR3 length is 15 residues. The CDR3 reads CASSETSGSYNEQFF. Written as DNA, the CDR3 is TGTGCCAGCAGCGAAACTAGCGGCTCCTACAATGAGCAGTTCTTC. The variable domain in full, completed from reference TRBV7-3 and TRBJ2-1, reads GAGVSQTPSNKVTEKGKYVELRCDPISGHTALYWYRQSLGQGPEFLIYFQGTGAADDSGLPNDRFFAVRPEGSVSTLKIQRTERGDSAVYLCASSETSGSYNEQFFGPGTRLTVL.

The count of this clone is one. CDR3 in DNA: TGTGCCAGCAGTTCTAGGAGCACGACCTACGAGCAGTACTTC. Encoded protein: CASSSRSTTYEQYF. This rearrangement joins TRBV6-2 or TRBV6-3 to TRBJ2-7, with D hard to call. Germline CDR1 and CDR2: MNHEY and SVGEGT. The CDR3 consists of 14 residues. V lost 4 bases to trimming and J lost 2 bases, with 12 bases between them.

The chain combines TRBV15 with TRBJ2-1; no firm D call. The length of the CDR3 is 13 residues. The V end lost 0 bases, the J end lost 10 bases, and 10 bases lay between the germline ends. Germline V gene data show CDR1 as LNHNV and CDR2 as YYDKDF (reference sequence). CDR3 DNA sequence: TGTGCCACCAGCAGAGACCGTATAATGGAGCAGTTCTTC. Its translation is CATSRDRIMEQFF.

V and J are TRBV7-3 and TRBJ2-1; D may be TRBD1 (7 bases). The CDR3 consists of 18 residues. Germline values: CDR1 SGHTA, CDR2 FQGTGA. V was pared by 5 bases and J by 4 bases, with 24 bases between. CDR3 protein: CASSPVGGQSSLYNEQFF. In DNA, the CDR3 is TGTGCCAGCAGCCCCGTCGGGGGACAGTCATCACTTTACAATGAGCAGTTCTTC.

CDR3 DNA: TGTGCCAGCAGTGCCTCGAGCTATGGCTACACCTTC. It encodes CASSASSYGYTF. This chain connects TRBV12-3 or TRBV12-4 to TRBJ1-2; D unresolved. Trimming cost V 5 bases and J 4 bases, with 8 bases left between them. The CDR3 runs 12 residues.

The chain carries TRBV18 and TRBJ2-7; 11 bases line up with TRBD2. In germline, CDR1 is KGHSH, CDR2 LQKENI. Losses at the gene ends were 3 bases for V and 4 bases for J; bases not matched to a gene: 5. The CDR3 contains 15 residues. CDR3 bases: TGTGCCAGCTCACCGGGACTAGCGGAGGTTTACGAGCAGTACTTC. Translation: CASSPGLAEVYEQYF. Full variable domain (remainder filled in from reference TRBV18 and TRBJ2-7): NAGVMQNPRHLVRRRGQEARLRCSPMKGHSHVYWYRQLPEEGLKFMVYLQKENIIDESGMPKERFSAEFPKEGPSILRIQQVVRGDSAAYFCASSPGLAEVYEQYFGPGTRLTVT.

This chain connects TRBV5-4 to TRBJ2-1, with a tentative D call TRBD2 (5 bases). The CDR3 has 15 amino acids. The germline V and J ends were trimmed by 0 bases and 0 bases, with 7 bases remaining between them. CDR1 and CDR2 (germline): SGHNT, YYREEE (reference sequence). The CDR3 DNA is TGTGCCAGCAGCTTGGAGGGAGCCTCCTACAATGAGCAGTTCTTC. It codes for CASSLEGASYNEQFF.

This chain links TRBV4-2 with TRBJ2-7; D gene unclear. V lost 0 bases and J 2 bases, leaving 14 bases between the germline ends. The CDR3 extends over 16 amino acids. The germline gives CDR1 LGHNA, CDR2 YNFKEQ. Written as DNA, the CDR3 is TGTGCCAGCAGCCAAGACAGAGGTGCGAACCCCTACGAGCAGTACTTC. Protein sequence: CASSQDRGANPYEQYF.

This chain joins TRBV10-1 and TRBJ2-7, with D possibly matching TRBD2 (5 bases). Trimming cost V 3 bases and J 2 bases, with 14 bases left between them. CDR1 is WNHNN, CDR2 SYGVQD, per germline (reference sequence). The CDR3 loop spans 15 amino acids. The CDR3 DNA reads TGCGCCAGCAGTGAATATCCGGGAAATCCCTACGAGCAGTACTTC. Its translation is CASSEYPGNPYEQYF.

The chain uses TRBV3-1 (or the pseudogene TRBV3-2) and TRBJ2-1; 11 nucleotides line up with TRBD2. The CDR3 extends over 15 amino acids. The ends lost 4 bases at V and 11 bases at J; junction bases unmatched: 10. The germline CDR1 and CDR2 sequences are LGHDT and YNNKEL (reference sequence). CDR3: CASSRGLAGQNKQFF. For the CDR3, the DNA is TGTGCCAGCAGCCGTGGACTAGCGGGCCAAAACAAGCAGTTCTTC.

CDR3 nucleotide sequence: TGTGCCAGCCGCCGAAGTCCGAGCGGGTCGGGAGAGACCCAGTACTTC. Encoded protein: CASRRSPSGSGETQYF. The chain recombines TRBV27 with TRBJ2-5, with D tentatively TRBD2 (6 bases). This CDR3 is built from 16 residues. The V end was cut by 8 bases, the J end by 4 bases, with 23 bases between. Germline CDR1 MNHEY, CDR2 SMNVEV (reference sequence).

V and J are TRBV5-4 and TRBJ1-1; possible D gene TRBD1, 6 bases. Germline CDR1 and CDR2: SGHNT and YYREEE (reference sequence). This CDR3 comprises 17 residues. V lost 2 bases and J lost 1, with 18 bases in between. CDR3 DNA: TGTGCCAGCAGCTTCTTCCCTGACCTGGGGGCGAACACTGAAGCTTTCTTT. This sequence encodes CASSFFPDLGANTEAFF.

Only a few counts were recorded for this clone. CDR3 DNA: TGTGCCAGCAGCCGCCGGGATTTTACCCAAAACTCTGGAAACACCATATATTTT. Its translation: CASSRRDFTQNSGNTIYF. The V gene is TRBV13, the J gene TRBJ1-3, with D hard to call. V was clipped by 5 bases and J by 0 bases, with 20 bases between them. The CDR3 is made up of 18 amino acids. Germline CDR1 is PRHDT and CDR2 is FYEKMQ (reference sequence).

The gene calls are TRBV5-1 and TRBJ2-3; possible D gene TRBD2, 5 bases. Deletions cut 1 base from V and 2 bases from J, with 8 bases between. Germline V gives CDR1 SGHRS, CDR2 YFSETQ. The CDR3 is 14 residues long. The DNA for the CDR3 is TGCGCCAGCAGCTTGTCTCGGGACACAGATACGCAGTATTTT. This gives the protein CASSLSRDTDTQYF.

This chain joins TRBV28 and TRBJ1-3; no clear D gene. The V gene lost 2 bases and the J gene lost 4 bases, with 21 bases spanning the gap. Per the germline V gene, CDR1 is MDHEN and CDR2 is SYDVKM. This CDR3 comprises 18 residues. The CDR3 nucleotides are TGTGCCAGCAGTTTAATCTGGGGAGGGTTAAGTCCCGGAAACACCATATATTTT. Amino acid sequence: CASSLIWGGLSPGNTIYF.

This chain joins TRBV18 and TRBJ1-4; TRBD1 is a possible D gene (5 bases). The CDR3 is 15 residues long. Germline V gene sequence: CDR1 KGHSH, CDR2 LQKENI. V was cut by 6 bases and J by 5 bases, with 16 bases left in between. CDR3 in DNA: TGTGCCAGCTCCCCATGGACACGGGAGAATGAAAAACTGTTTTTT. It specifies CASSPWTRENEKLFF. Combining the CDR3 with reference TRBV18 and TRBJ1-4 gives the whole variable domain NAGVMQNPRHLVRRRGQEARLRCSPMKGHSHVYWYRQLPEEGLKFMVYLQKENIIDESGMPKERFSAEFPKEGPSILRIQQVVRGDSAAYFCASSPWTRENEKLFFGSGTQLSVL.

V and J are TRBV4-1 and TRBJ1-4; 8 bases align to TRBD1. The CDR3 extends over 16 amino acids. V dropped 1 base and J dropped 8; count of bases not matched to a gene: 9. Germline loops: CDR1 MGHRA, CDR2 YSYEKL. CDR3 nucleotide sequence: TGCGCCAGCAGCCAAGGTGGGCAGGGGGCCTGGGAAAAACTGTTTTTT. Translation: CASSQGGQGAWEKLFF.

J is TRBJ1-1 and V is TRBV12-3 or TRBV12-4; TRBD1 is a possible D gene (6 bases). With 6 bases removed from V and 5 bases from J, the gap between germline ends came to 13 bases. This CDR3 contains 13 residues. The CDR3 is CASSPGQYTEAFF. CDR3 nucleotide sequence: TGTGCCAGCAGCCCCGGACAGTATACTGAAGCTTTCTTT.

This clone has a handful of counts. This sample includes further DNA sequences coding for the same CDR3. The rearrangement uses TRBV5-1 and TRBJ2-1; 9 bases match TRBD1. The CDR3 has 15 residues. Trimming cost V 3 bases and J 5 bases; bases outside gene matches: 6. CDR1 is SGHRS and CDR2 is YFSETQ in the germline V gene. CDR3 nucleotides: TGCGCCAGCAGCTCTCCGGGACAGGGAAACAATGAGCAGTTCTTC. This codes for CASSSPGQGNNEQFF. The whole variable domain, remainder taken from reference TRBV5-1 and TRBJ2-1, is KAGVTQTPRYLIKTRGQQVTLSCSPISGHRSVSWYQQTPGQGLQFLFEYFSETQRNKGNFPGRFSGRQFSNSRSEMNVSTLELGDSALYLCASSSPGQGNNEQFFGPGTRLTVL.

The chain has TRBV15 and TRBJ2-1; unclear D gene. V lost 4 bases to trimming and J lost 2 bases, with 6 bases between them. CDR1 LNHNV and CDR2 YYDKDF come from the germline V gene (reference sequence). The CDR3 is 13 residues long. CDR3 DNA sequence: TGTGCCACCAGCATAGACACCTACAATGAGCAGTTCTTC. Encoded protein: CATSIDTYNEQFF.

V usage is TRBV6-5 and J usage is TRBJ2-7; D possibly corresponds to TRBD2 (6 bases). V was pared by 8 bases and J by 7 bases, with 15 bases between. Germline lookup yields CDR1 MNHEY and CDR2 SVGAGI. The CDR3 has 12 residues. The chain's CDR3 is CASGGTALEQYF. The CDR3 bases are TGTGCCAGCGGGGGGACGGCTCTGGAGCAGTACTTC.

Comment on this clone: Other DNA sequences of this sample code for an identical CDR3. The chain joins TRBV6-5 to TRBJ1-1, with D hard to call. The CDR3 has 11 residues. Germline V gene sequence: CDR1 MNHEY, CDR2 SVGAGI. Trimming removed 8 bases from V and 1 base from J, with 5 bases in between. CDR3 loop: CASGGNTEAFF. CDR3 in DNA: TGTGCCAGCGGCGGGAACACTGAAGCTTTCTTT.

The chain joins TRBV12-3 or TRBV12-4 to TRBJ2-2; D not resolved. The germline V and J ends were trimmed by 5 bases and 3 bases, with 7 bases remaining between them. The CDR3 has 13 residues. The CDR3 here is CASSIRDTGELFF. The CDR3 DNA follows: TGTGCCAGCAGTATCCGGGACACCGGGGAGCTGTTTTTT.

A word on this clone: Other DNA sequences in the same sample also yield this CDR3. The CDR3 DNA follows: TGTGCCAGCAGCGTAGGAGGAGGGTTGAACACTGAAGCTTTCTTT. This translates into CASSVGGGLNTEAFF. The chain links TRBV9 to TRBJ1-1; D remains unclear. The CDR3 length is 15 residues. V lost 0 bases and J 0 bases, leaving 9 bases between the germline ends. The V gene's germline CDR1 is SGDLS and CDR2 YYNGEE.

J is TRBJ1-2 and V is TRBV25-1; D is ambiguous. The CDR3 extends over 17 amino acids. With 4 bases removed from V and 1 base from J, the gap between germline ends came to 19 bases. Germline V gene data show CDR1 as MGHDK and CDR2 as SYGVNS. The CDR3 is CASSGRAPWRDNYGYTF. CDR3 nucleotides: TGTGCCAGCAGTGGCCGGGCGCCCTGGAGGGATAACTATGGCTACACCTTC.

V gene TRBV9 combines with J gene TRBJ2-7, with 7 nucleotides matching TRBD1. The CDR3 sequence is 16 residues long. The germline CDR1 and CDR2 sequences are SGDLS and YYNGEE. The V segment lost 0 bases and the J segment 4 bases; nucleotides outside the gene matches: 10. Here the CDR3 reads CASSVGGDTGVYEQYF. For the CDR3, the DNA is TGTGCCAGCAGCGTAGGAGGGGATACAGGGGTGTACGAGCAGTACTTC.